The 12 T cell receptor delta chains given below trace back to one sample, sequenced in a study of gamma-delta chains in newborns, infants, children. TCRdb processed the reads again with the CATT caller. The sample carries 1,500 to 2,000 delta-chain clones, roughly 41% recorded once. Sequences were obtained from blood. All receptors derive from a child who had a fever.

With respect to this clone: This may stem from a read error, because a much larger clone lies one nucleotide away. The sample has other DNA sequences that encode this CDR3 too. In nucleotides, the CDR3 is TGCGCTCTTGGGCCCCCACCTACCCACTGGGGGATACCTCGTACAGCCGATAAACTCATCTTT. It translates to CALGPPPTHWGIPRTADKLIF. The chain is built from TRDV1 and TRDJ1, with 12 bases that match TRDD3. The germline V gene has CDR1 TSWWSYY and CDR2 QGS. CDR3 size: 21 residues.

This clone was detected a few times. The chain joins TRDV2 to TRDJ1; D perhaps matches TRDD3 (6 bases). The V and J ends lost 0 bases and 0 bases respectively, with 19 bases between them. Germline loops: CDR1 GEAIGNYY, CDR2 EKD. The CDR3 has 18 amino acids. The CDR3 region has the DNA TGTGCCTGTGACACCGTCTCCCTTGGGGATCCACACACCGATAAACTCATCTTT. This sequence encodes CACDTVSLGDPHTDKLIF.

As regards this clone: Since a much larger clone is just one base distant, this may be a read error. Other DNA sequences in the sample encode the same CDR3. The rearrangement uses TRDV2 and TRDJ1; possibly TRDD2 or TRDD3 for D (8 bases each). In germline, CDR1 is GEAIGNYY, CDR2 EKD. The CDR3 is made up of 16 amino acids. V was cut by 3 bases and J by 9 bases, with 25 bases left in between. The chain's CDR3 is CACDSVLPTGGKELIF. CDR3 sequence (DNA): TGTGCCTGTGACTCTGTACTTCCTACTGGGGGTAAGGAACTCATCTTT.

Regarding this clone: It may be a read error: a sequence one base away is much more abundant. The V gene is TRDV2, the J gene TRDJ3; 7 nucleotides align to TRDD3. Per germline, CDR1 GEAIGNYY and CDR2 EKD. The CDR3 has 19 amino acids. V lost 3 bases to trimming and J lost 2 bases; unmatched junction nucleotides: 12. Written as DNA, the CDR3 is TGTGCCTGTGACCCTTGGGGGAAACAGAGCCCCTGGGACACCCGACAGATGTTTTTC. Protein product: CACDPWGKQSPWDTRQMFF.

This clone was counted between two and nine times. Other DNA sequences in the sample encode the same CDR3. The chain has TRDV2 and TRDJ1, with TRDD3 matching over 9 bases. V lost 0 bases and J lost 3; bases outside the gene matches: 4. Germline loops: CDR1 GEAIGNYY, CDR2 EKD. The CDR3 has 15 amino acids. CDR3 DNA: TGTGCCTGTGACACCGTACTGGGGGAGCCCGATAAACTCATCTTT. Residues: CACDTVLGEPDKLIF.

With regard to this clone: This clone may be a read error of a much larger clone one base away. The rearrangement joins TRDV2 to TRDJ1; 13 nucleotides line up with TRDD3. The CDR3 sequence is 22 residues long. The germline CDR1 and CDR2 sequences are GEAIGNYY and EKD. CDR3 sequence (DNA): TGTGCCTGTGACCCCCTCCTCGACCCTACTGGGGGATACGCGAGGCAGTCTGGTAAACTCACCTTT. Translated: CACDPLLDPTGGYARQSGKLTF.

Turning to this clone: This sequence may be a read error, since a much larger clone differs from it by one base. The chain couples TRDV2 to TRDJ1, with 10 bases that match TRDD3. The J segment lost 7 bases and the V segment lost 3 bases, leaving 13 bases of the junction unmatched. The length of the CDR3 is 16 residues. The V gene's germline CDR1 is GEAIGNYY and CDR2 EKD. This chain's CDR3 is CACDAVGRGIRGKLIF. The CDR3, as DNA: TGTGCCTGTGACGCCGTAGGGAGGGGGATACGCGGTAAACTCATCTTT.

By sample share, this clone is large. Other DNA sequences in the same sample also yield this CDR3. The chain combines TRDV2 with TRDJ1, with a weak D call TRDD3 (6 bases). The CDR3 is 13 residues long. Trimming stripped 3 bases from V and 1 base from J, with 8 bases between. Germline CDR1 reads GEAIGNYY; CDR2 reads EKD. For the CDR3, the DNA is TGTGCCTGTGACGAGATACGCACCGATAAACTCATCTTT. Translation gives CACDEIRTDKLIF.

As concerns this clone: This may be a read error: a much more frequent sequence differs by one nucleotide. The chain recombines TRDV2 with TRDJ3; weak D call: TRDD3 (5 bases). Germline CDR1 reads GEAIGNYY; CDR2 reads EKD. The CDR3 has 21 amino acids. In DNA, the CDR3 is TGTGCCTGTGACTCCATCGTTTTGGGGTCCCAGGGCTCCCGGGACACCCGACAGATGTTTTTC. Translating gives CACDSIVLGSQGSRDTRQMFF.

Points on this clone: At one boundary the junction diverges from the germline segment, which might be a read error. The V and J genes are TRDV2 and TRDJ3, with TRDD3 matching over 8 bases. The CDR3 length is 20 residues. Germline V gives CDR1 GEAIGNYY, CDR2 EKD. The CDR3 DNA reads TGTGCCTGTGACCCCTCCGACTGGGGGTCTCCCTCCCGGGACACCCGGCAGATGTTTTTC. As protein: CACDPSDWGSPSRDTRQMFF.

The chain recombines TRDV2 with TRDJ1, with 7 bases matching TRDD3. This CDR3 has 17 amino acids. Germline values: CDR1 GEAIGNYY, CDR2 EKD. Losses at the gene ends were 5 bases for V and 0 bases for J; bases not matched to a gene: 14. The CDR3, as DNA: TGTGCCTGTGGCTCCCCGTTCCTGGGGGCCGACACCGATAAACTCATCTTT. As protein: CACGSPFLGADTDKLIF.

Worth noting for this clone: Other DNA sequences of this sample code for an identical CDR3. V usage is TRDV1 and J usage is TRDJ1, with 12 bases lining up with TRDD3. The CDR3 loop spans 21 amino acids. CDR1 is TSWWSYY and CDR2 is QGS in the germline V gene. V lost 3 bases, J lost 5 bases, and 22 bases stayed unmatched. The CDR3 reads CALGDFLRGVLGDTRTDKLIF. CDR3 DNA sequence: TGTGCTCTTGGGGATTTCCTAAGGGGGGTACTGGGGGATACTCGGACGGATAAACTCATCTTT.